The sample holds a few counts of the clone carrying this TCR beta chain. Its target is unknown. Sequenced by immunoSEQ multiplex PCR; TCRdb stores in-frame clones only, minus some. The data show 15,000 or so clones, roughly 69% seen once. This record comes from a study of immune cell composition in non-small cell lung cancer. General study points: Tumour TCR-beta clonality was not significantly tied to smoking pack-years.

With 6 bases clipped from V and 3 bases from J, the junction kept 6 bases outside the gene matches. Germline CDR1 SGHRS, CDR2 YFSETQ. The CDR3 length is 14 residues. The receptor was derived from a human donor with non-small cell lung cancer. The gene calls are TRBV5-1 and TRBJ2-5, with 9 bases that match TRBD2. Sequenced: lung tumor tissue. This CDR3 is CASTASGVEETQYF. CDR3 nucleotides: TGCGCCAGCACGGCTAGCGGGGTGGAAGAGACCCAGTACTTC.